These 5 T cell receptor beta chains came from one sample sequenced in a study of CXCR3-negative and CXCR3-positive naive CD8 T cells. Study-wide results and caveats: Naive CXCR3-positive cells had TRB CDR3s more hydrophobic than those of CXCR3-negative naive cells.

Their cognate antigens are unknown. UMI-labeled 5' RACE TRB cDNA libraries were prepared from the cells. TCRdb reworked the 5' RACE reads into one entry per CDR3 protein, no DNA. The table lists 90,000 to 100,000 distinct CDR3 sequences. Sample: naive CXCR3+ CD8+ T cells from blood. Subset described: CD45RO-CCR7+CD27+CD95- naive CD8+ T cells expressing CXCR3 (TNR3+). The receptor set was obtained from a human donor in good health. Some clones in this sample may be carry-over from other donors' samples.

The chain is built from TRBV29-1 and TRBJ2-7; TCRdb reports TRBD1, a call that lacks DNA to check it against. The CDR3 consists of 14 residues. Germline CDR1 is SQVTM and CDR2 is ANQGSEA. The CDR3 loop reads CSIKGIWDSYEQYF.

The chain links TRBV7-9 to TRBJ1-1; as DNA is missing, the TRBD1 call by TCRdb cannot be tested. This CDR3 comprises 13 residues. Germline CDR1 reads SEHNR; CDR2 reads FQNEAQ (reference sequence). This chain's CDR3 is CASSLWEEGVAFF.

This chain joins TRBV10-2 and TRBJ2-3; TCRdb reports TRBD1, a call that lacks DNA to check it against. CDR1 is WSHSY, CDR2 SAAADI, per germline. The CDR3 runs to 15 residues. This chain's CDR3 is CASSELGGDTDTQYF.

This chain joins TRBV29-1 and TRBJ1-1; the TCRdb call, TRBD1, lacks DNA for checking. The CDR3 sequence is 17 residues long. In germline, CDR1 is SQVTM, CDR2 ANQGSEA. CDR3 loop: CSVEDFRTGGMNTEAFF.

This rearrangement joins TRBV7-3 to TRBJ2-1; TCRdb's D gene call, TRBD2, goes unchecked for lack of DNA. The germline gives CDR1 SGHTA, CDR2 FQGTGA. This CDR3 is 15 amino acids long. CDR3 region: CASSLGLAGTDEQFF.